The present T cell receptor beta chain was sequenced within a study of shared clonotypes between healthy human individuals. Whole-study context: Aged 18 to 49, the donors were a couple of women and a few men. Study findings and constraints: Non-shared clonotypes were found to have lower generation probabilities than the clonotypes that were shared by all four of the sorted-subset donors.

The study ran the assay at deep level. Generated by immunoSEQ multiplex PCR, the TCRdb table keeps only in-frame clones and is missing some. The table has about 2.2 million clones, under 95% seen once. Naive CD8 isolation took CD45RO-negative cells positively selected for CCR7 and excluded terminally differentiated effector memory CD45RA+ cells. This clone showed up just once. The antigen is undetermined. This TCR was recovered from a young man in good health. Some clones in this sample may be carry-over from other donors' samples. The sequenced sample consisted of naive CD8+ T cells from PBMCs.

DNA of the CDR3: TGTGCCAGCAGCCAAACACCGCCGCCAACTAATGAAAAACTGTTTTTT. Its translation is CASSQTPPPTNEKLFF. J is TRBJ1-4 and V is TRBV4-2; D gene ambiguous. The V and J ends lost 2 bases and 0 bases respectively, with 10 bases between them. This CDR3 spans 16 amino acids. The germline gives CDR1 LGHNA, CDR2 YNFKEQ.